This TCR beta chain was profiled in a study of T cell repertoires in cytomegalovirus infection. The V gene's germline CDR1 is SGHTA and CDR2 FQGNSA. This CDR3 has 17 amino acids. Germline trimming cut 8 bases from V and 5 bases from J; bases unmatched to any gene: 10. There are a few counts of this clonotype. Antigen unknown. TCRdb recomputed calls from the reads with MiXCR, one row per CDR3 protein. The table lists approximately 600,000 distinct CDR3 sequences, about 40% of them singletons. The clonotype originates from a human donor in good health (CMV status not recorded). Some clones in this sample may be carry-over from other donors' samples. The material was cultured PBMCs, obtained from culture after CMV antigen stimulation. The V and J genes are TRBV7-2 and TRBJ2-1; 15 nucleotides match TRBD2. As DNA, the CDR3 is TGTGCCAGCGGGGGACTAGCGGGAGGATACTACGACAATGAGCAGTTCTTC. Its translation is CASGGLAGGYYDNEQFF.